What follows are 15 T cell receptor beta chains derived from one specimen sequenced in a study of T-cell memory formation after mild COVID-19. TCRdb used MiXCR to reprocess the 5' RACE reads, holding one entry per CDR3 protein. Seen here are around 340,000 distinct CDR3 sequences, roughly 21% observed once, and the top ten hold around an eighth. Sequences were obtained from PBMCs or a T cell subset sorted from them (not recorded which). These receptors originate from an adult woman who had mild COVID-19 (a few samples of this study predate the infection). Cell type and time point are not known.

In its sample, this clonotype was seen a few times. The CDR3 DNA is TGCAGTGCCGCGAATGGCCTAGCGGAAAGCACAGATACGCAGTATTTT. Its translation is CSAANGLAESTDTQYF. This chain uses TRBV20-1 with TRBJ2-3; 7 bases agree with TRBD2. Germline CDR1 DFQATT, CDR2 SNEGSKA (reference sequence). The CDR3 is 16 residues long. V was clipped by 6 bases and J by 0 bases; unmatched bases: 12.

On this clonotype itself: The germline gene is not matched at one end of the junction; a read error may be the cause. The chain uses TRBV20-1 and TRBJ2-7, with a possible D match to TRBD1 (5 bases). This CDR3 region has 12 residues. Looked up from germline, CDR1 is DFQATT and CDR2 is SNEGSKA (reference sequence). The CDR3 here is CSARGRKDGGDF. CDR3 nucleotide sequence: TGCAGTGCTAGGGGGCGAAAGGACGGTGGGGACTTC.

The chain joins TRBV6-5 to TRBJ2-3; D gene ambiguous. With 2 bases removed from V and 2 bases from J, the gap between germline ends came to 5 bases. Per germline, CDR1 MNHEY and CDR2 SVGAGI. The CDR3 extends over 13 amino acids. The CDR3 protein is CASSYAFTDTQYF. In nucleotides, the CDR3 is TGTGCCAGCAGTTACGCCTTCACAGATACGCAGTATTTT.

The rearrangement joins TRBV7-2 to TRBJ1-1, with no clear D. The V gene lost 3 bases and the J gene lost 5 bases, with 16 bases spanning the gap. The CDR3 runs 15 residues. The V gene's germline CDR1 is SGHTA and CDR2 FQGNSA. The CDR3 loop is CASSFPSGSGTEAFF. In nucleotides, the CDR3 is TGTGCCAGCAGCTTCCCGTCTGGTAGTGGGACTGAAGCTTTCTTT.

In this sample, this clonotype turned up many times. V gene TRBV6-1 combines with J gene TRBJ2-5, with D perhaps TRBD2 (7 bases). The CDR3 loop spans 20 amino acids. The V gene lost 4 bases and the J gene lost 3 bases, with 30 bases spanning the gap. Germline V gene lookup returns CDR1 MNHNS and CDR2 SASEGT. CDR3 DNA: TGTGCCAGCAGTGGATCCGGGACCCCATTGGGGAGGGGGGGAGAAGAGACCCAGTACTTC. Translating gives CASSGSGTPLGRGGEETQYF.

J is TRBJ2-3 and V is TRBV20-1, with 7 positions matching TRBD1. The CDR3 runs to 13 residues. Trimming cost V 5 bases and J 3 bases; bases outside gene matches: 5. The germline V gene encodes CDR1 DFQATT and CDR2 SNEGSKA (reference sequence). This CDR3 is CSAYTGETDTQYF. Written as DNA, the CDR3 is TGCAGTGCTTATACAGGGGAAACAGATACGCAGTATTTT.

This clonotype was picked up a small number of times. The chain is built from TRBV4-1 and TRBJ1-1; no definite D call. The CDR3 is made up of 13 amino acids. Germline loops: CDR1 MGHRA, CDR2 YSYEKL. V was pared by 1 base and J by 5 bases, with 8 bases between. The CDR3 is CASSQARSTEAFF. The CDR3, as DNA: TGCGCCAGCAGCCAAGCTAGAAGTACTGAAGCTTTCTTT.

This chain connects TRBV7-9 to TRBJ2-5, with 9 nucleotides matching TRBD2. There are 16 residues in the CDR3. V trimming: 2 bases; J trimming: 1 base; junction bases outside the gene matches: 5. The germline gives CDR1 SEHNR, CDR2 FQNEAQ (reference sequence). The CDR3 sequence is CASSLRETSGQETQYF. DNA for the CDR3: TGTGCCAGCAGCTTACGGGAGACTAGCGGCCAAGAGACCCAGTACTTC.

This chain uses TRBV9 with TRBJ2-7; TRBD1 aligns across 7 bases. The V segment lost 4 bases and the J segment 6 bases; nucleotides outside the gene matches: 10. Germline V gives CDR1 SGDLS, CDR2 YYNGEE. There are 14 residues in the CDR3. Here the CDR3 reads CASSPGDRFSEQYF. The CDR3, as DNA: TGTGCCAGCAGCCCAGGGGACAGATTCTCCGAGCAGTACTTC.

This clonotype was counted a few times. The CDR3 DNA sequence: TGTGCCATCACGGGGGGCTGGGATCAGCCCCAGCATTTT. Its protein product is CAITGGWDQPQHF. The rearrangement uses TRBV10-3 and TRBJ1-5, with a weak D call TRBD1 (6 bases). The V end was cut by 7 bases, the J end by 5 bases, with 12 bases between. In germline, CDR1 is ENHRY, CDR2 SYGVKD. CDR3 length equals 13 residues.

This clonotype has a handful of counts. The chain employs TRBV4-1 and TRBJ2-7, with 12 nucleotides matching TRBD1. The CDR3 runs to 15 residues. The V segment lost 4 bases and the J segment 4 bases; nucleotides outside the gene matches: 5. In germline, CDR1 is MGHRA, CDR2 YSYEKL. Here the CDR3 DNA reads TGCGCCAGCAGCCCCGGGACAGGGGGCTGGTACGAGCAGTACTTC. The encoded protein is CASSPGTGGWYEQYF.

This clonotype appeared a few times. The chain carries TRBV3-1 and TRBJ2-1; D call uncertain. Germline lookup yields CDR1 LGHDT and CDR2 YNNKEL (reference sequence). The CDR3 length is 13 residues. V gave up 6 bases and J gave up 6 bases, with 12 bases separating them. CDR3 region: CASRRIGANEQFF. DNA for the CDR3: TGTGCCAGCAGAAGAATAGGTGCCAATGAGCAGTTCTTC.

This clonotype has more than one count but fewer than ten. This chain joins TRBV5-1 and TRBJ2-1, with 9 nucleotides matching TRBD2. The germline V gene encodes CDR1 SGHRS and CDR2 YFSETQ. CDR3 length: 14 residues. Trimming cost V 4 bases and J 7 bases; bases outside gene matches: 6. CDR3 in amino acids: CASSTASGTNEQFF. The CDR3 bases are TGCGCCAGCAGCACCGCTAGCGGGACTAATGAGCAGTTCTTC.

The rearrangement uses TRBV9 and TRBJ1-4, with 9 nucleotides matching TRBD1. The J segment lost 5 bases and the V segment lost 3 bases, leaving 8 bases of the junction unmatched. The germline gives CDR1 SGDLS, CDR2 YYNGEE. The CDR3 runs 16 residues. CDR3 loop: CASSGARDRANEKLFF. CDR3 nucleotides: TGTGCCAGCAGCGGGGCCCGGGACAGGGCAAATGAAAAACTGTTTTTT.

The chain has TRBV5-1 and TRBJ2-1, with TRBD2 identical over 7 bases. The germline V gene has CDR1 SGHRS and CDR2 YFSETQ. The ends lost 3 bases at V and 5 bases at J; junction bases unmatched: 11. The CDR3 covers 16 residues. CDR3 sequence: CASSSSSGTLHNEQFF. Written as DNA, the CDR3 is TGCGCCAGCAGCTCATCTAGCGGAACTCTTCACAATGAGCAGTTCTTC.